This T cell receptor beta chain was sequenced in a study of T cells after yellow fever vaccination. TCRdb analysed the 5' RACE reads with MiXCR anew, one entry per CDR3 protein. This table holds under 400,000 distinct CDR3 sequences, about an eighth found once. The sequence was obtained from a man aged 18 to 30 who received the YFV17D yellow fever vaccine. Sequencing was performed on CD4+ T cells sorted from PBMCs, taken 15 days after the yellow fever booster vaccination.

CDR3 protein: CASQNSGETQYF. The CDR3 DNA is TGCGCCAGCCAAAATTCGGGGGAGACCCAGTACTTC. V and J are TRBV5-1 and TRBJ2-5, with D tentatively TRBD2 (5 bases). The CDR3 contains 12 residues. Germline V lookup: CDR1 SGHRS, CDR2 YFSETQ. Trimming pared 7 bases from V and 5 bases from J, leaving 12 bases between. The whole variable domain, filled in from reference TRBV5-1 and TRBJ2-5, reads KAGVTQTPRYLIKTRGQQVTLSCSPISGHRSVSWYQQTPGQGLQFLFEYFSETQRNKGNFPGRFSGRQFSNSRSEMNVSTLELGDSALYLCASQNSGETQYFGPGTRLLVL.